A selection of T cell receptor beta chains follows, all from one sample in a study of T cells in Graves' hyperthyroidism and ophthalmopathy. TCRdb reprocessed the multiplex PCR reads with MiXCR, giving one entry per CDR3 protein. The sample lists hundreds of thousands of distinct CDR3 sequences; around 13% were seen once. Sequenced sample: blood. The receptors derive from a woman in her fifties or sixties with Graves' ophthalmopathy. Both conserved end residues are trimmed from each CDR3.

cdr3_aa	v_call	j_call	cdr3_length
ASSRGLDTEAF	TRBV11-2	TRBJ1-1	11
SARTGTIYEQY	TRBV20-1	TRBJ2-7	11
ASSEIMGQGTYNEQF	TRBV6-1	TRBJ2-1	15
ASSYGTLTGELF	TRBV6-5	TRBJ2-2	12
ASSYSSEFHYSYEQY	TRBV6-5	TRBJ2-7	15
ASKEAGAPGETQY	TRBV19	TRBJ2-5	13
ATSDFGQNYNEQF	TRBV24-1	TRBJ2-1	13
ASSYQGEDTAQH	TRBV28	TRBJ1-5	12
ARGQGPRETQY	TRBV2	TRBJ2-5	11
AISGDRANNEQF	TRBV10-3	TRBJ2-1	12
ASSSPSQINEQF	TRBV7-9	TRBJ2-1	12
ASSLAGGKAGEQY	TRBV14	TRBJ2-7	13
ASSALGLAGGQF	TRBV28	TRBJ2-1	12
SATSGQGETQY	TRBV20-1	TRBJ2-3	11
ASRSSGGYNEQF	TRBV7-3	TRBJ2-1	12
ASSPPPSSYNEQF	TRBV9	TRBJ2-1	13
SARSDSNQPQH	TRBV20-1	TRBJ1-5	11
ASSPSLANDIQY	TRBV18	TRBJ2-4	12
ASSLWTSGSGYEQY	TRBV28	TRBJ2-7	14
ASSLAFRHYNEQF	TRBV7-3	TRBJ2-1	13
ASSLASSIGGRTTLYEQY	TRBV7-6	TRBJ2-7	18
ASSSWTGDTEAF	TRBV7-9	TRBJ1-1	12
ASSRTGGTYNGQF	TRBV6-1	TRBJ2-1	13
ASSLAGTSGGFHNEQF	TRBV7-2	TRBJ2-1	16
ASSYAGTGLNQPQH	TRBV6-2/TRBV6-3	TRBJ1-5	14
ASSRTSGRLYNEQF	TRBV3-2	TRBJ2-1	14
AWSAVWGSHEQY	TRBV30	TRBJ2-7	12
ASWEGLNEQF	TRBV27	TRBJ2-1	10
ATSRRRQGYTGELF	TRBV15	TRBJ2-2	14
ASRASEDGYT	TRBV11-3	TRBJ1-2	10
ASSPRGGLAGGPGTDTQY	TRBV5-6	TRBJ2-3	18
ASSFFGGRVRVNEQF	TRBV12-3/TRBV12-4	TRBJ2-1	15
ASSLLQGFSAGVRREQY	TRBV7-2	TRBJ2-7	17
ASSHGLAGGFSTGELF	TRBV5-1	TRBJ2-2	16
ASTPHGTQGAYEQY	TRBV28	TRBJ2-7	14
ASSFAVHNNSGANVLT	TRBV7-9	TRBJ2-6	16
ASSLVAGDNQPQH	TRBV7-2	TRBJ1-5	13
ATSDVGSGQPQH	TRBV24-1	TRBJ1-5	12
ASSPRIRNTEAF	TRBV7-2	TRBJ1-1	12
ASSAGLGYT	TRBV19	TRBJ1-2	9
ASSTATGWGYNEQF	TRBV27	TRBJ2-1	14
ASSIGRTPNTEAF	TRBV19	TRBJ1-1	13
ASSVGLSSAWGDTQY	TRBV9	TRBJ2-3	15
ASSSRGGETQY	TRBV7-3	TRBJ2-5	11
ASSYGQAKTNEQY	TRBV6-1	TRBJ2-7	13
SASEGRLNTEAF	TRBV20-1	TRBJ1-1	12
ASRQTAIEAF	TRBV6-2/TRBV6-3	TRBJ1-1	10
ASSSSSGGYNEQF	TRBV5-8	TRBJ2-1	13
ASSYSRDASYEQY	TRBV6-5	TRBJ2-7	13